This T cell receptor (beta chain) comes out of a study of cytomegalovirus exposure and HLA in healthy donors. The wider study: According to later analysis, the same platform produced the approximately 130 validation and several hundred first-cohort repertoires. Study outcomes and limitations: There were approximately 150 TCR beta chains listed as cytomegalovirus-associated. Confirmation was obtained in vitro that a few CMV-associated chains are specific for CMV antigens. First-cohort TCR clusters tended to co-occur in the 130 or so validation repertoires, a later analysis found.

The V gene's germline CDR1 is SSHAT and CDR2 FNYEAQ (reference sequence). The CDR3 loop spans 13 amino acids. A word on this clone: What it binds is not known. At one of its ends the junction is not consistent with the germline gene, which may arise from a read error.

TCRdb keeps only in-frame clones here, not all; method: immunoSEQ multiplex PCR. The repertoire holds roughly 150,000 clones, with more than 70% as singletons. The V call is TRBV7-7, the J call TRBJ2-5; D uncertain. This TCR was recovered from a man between 18 and 35 years old in good health and CMV-seronegative. Sample: PBMCs. The CDR3 loop reads CASSSGLQETQYF. CDR3 DNA: TGTGCTAGCAGTTCAGGTCTCCAAGAGACCCAGTACTTC.